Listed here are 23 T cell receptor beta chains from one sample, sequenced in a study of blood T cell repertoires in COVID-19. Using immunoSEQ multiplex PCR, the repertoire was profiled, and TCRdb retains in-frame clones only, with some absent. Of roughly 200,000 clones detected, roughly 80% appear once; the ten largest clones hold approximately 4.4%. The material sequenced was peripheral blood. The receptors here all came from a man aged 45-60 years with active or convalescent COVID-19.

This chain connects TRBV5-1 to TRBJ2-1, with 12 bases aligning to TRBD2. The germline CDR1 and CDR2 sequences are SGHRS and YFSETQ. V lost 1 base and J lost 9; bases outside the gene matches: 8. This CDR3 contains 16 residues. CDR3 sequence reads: CASSLPLAGGLTEQFF. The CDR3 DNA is TGCGCCAGCAGCTTGCCGCTAGCGGGGGGGCTGACTGAGCAGTTCTTC.

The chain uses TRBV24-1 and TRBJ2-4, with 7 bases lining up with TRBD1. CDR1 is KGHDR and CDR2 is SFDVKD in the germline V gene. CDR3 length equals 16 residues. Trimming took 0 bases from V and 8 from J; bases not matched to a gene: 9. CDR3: CATSDLEGALYDIQYF. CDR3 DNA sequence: TGTGCCACCAGTGATTTGGAGGGGGCGCTCTACGACATTCAGTACTTC.

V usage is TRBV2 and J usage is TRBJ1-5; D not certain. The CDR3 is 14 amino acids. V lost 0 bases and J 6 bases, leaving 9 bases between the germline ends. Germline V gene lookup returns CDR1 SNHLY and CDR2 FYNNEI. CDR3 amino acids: CASSEAAERQPQHF. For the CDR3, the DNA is TGTGCCAGCAGTGAAGCTGCGGAGCGTCAGCCCCAGCATTTT.

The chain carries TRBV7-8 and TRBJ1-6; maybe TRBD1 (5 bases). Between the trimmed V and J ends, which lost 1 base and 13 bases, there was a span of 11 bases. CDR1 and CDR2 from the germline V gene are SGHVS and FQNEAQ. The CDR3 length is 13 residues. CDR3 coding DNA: TGTGCCAGCAGCTTAGATCGGGCAGGGCCCCTCCACTTT. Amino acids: CASSLDRAGPLHF.

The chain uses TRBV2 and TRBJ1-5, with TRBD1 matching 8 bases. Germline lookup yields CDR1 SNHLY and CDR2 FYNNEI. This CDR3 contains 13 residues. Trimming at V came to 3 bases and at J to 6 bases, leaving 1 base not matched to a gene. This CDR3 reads CASSDRGRQPQHF. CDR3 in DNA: TGTGCCAGCAGTGACAGGGGGCGTCAGCCCCAGCATTTT.

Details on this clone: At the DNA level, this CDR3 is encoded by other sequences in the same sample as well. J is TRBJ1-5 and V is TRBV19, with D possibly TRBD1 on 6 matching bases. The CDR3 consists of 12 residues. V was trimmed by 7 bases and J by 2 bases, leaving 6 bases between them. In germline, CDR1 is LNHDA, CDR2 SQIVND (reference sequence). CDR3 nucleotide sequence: TGTGCCAGTAACAGGGGCAATCAGCCCCAGCATTTT. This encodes CASNRGNQPQHF.

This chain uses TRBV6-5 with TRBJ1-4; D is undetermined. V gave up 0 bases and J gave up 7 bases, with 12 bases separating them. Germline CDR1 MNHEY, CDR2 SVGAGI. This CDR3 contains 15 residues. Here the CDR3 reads CASSYSRYGIEKLFF. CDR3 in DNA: TGTGCCAGCAGTTACTCGAGATACGGGATTGAAAAACTGTTTTTT.

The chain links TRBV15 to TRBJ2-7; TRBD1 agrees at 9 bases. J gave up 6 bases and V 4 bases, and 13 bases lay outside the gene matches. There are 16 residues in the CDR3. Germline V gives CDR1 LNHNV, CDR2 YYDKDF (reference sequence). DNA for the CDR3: TGTGCCACCAGCAAAGAGCCCGGACAGGGGTGGGCCGAGCAGTACTTC. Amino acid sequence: CATSKEPGQGWAEQYF.

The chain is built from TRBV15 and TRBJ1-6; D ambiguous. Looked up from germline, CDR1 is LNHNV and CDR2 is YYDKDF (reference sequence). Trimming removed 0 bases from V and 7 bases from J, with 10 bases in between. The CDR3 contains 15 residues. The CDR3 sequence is CATSRDHSPNSPLHF. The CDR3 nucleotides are TGTGCCACCAGCAGAGATCACTCCCCCAATTCACCCCTCCACTTT.

Here the CDR3 DNA reads TGTGCCAGCAGTTACGGGTCTAGCGGGGGCACCACAGATACGCAGTATTTT. As protein: CASSYGSSGGTTDTQYF. This chain uses TRBV6-2 or TRBV6-3 with TRBJ2-3; 10 nucleotides line up with TRBD2. The CDR3 runs to 17 residues. Germline V gene lookup returns CDR1 MNHEY and CDR2 SVGEGT. Unmatched junction bases numbered 7, after V lost 2 bases and J lost 2 bases.

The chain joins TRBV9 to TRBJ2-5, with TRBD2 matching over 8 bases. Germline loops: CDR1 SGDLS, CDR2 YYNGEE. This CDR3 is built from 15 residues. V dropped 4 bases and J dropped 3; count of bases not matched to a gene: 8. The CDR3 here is CASSFGGDPKETQYF. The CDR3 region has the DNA TGTGCCAGCAGCTTCGGGGGGGATCCAAAAGAGACCCAGTACTTC.

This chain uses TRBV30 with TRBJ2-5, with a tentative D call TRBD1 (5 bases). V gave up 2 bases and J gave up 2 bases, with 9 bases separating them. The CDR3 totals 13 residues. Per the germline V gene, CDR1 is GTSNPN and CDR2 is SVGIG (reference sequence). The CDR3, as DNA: TGTGCCTGGAGTACCCGACAGCAAGAGACCCAGTACTTC. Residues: CAWSTRQQETQYF.

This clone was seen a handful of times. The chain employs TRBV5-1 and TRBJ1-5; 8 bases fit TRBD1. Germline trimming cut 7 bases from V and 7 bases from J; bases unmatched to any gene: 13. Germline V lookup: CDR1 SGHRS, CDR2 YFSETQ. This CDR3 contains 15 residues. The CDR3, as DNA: TGCGCCAGCTCCTCCCAGGGGGCCCGCGGACAGCCCCAGCATTTT. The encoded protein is CASSSQGARGQPQHF. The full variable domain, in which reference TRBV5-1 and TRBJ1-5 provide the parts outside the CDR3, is KAGVTQTPRYLIKTRGQQVTLSCSPISGHRSVSWYQQTPGQGLQFLFEYFSETQRNKGNFPGRFSGRQFSNSRSEMNVSTLELGDSALYLCASSSQGARGQPQHFGDGTRLSIL.

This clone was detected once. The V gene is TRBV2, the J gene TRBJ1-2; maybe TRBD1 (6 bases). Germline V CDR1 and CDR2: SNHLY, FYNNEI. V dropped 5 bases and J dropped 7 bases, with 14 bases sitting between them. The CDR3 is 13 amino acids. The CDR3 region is CASSLNRDSGYTF. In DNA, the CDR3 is TGTGCCAGCAGTCTCAACAGGGATTCTGGCTACACCTTC.

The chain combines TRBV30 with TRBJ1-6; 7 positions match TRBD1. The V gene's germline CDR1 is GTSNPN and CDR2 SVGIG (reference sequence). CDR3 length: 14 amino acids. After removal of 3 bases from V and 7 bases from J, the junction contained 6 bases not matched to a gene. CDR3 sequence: CAWRPDRDNSPLHF. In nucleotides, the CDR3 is TGTGCCTGGAGGCCCGACAGGGACAATTCACCCCTCCACTTT. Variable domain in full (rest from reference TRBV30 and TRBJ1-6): SQTIHQWPATLVQPVGSPLSLECTVEGTSNPNLYWYRQAAGRGLQLLFYSVGIGQISSEVPQNLSASRPQDRQFILSSKKLLLSDSGFYLCAWRPDRDNSPLHFGNGTRLTVT.

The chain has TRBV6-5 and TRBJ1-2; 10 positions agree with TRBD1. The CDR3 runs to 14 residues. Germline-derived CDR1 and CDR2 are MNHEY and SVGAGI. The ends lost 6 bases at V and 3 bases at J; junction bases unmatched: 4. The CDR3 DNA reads TGTGCCAGCAGAACCGGGACAGGGGACTATGGCTACACCTTC. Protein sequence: CASRTGTGDYGYTF.

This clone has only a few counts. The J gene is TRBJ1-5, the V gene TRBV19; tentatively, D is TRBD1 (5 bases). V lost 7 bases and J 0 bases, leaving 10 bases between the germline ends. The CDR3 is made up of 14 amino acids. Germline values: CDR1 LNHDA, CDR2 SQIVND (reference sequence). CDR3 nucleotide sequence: TGTGCCAGTATGTGGGGCTCTAGCAATCAGCCCCAGCATTTT. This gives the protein CASMWGSSNQPQHF.

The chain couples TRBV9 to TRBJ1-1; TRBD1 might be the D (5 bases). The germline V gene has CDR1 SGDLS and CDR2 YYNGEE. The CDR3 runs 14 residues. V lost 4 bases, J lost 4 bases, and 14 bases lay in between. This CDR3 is CASSTHAGGTEAFF. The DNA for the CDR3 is TGTGCCAGCAGCACCCACGCCGGGGGCACTGAAGCTTTCTTT. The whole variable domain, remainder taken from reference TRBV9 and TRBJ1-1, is DSGVTQTPKHLITATGQRVTLRCSPRSGDLSVYWYQQSLDQGLQFLIQYYNGEERAKGNILERFSAQQFPDLHSELNLSSLELGDSALYFCASSTHAGGTEAFFGQGTRLTVV.

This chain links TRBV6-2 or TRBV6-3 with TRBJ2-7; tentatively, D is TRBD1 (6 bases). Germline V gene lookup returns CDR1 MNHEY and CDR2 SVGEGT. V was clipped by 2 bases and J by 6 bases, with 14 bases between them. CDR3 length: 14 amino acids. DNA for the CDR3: TGTGCCAGCAGTTACAGGGGGACCGGCGGCGAGCAGTACTTC. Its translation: CASSYRGTGGEQYF.

CDR3 sequence: CASSLGGLNTEAFF. The CDR3 DNA follows: TGTGCCAGCAGCTTGGGGGGCTTGAACACTGAAGCTTTCTTT. V is TRBV5-4 and J is TRBJ1-1; a possible D gene is TRBD1 (5 bases). Trimming left V 0 bases short and J 0 bases short, with 6 bases between. The length of the CDR3 is 14 residues. Looked up from germline, CDR1 is SGHNT and CDR2 is YYREEE (reference sequence).

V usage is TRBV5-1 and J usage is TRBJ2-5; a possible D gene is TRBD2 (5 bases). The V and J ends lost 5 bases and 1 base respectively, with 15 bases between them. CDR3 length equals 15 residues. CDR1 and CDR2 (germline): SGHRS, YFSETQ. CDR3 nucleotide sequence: TGCGCCAGCAGTTCAACCGGGAACCCCCAAGAGACCCAGTACTTC. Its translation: CASSSTGNPQETQYF.

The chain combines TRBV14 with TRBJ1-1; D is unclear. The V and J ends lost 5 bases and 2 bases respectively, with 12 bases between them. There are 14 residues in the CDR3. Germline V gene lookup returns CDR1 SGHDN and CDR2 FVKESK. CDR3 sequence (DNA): TGTGCCAGCAGCTCTCGTACGCTAAACACTGAAGCTTTCTTT. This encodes CASSSRTLNTEAFF.

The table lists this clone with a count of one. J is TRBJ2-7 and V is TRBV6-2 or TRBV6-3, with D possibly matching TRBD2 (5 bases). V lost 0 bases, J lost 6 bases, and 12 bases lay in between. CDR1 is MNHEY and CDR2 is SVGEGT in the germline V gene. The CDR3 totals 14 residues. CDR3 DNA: TGTGCCAGCAGTTACTCGATGGGCGGGTTCGAGCAGTACTTC. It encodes CASSYSMGGFEQYF.